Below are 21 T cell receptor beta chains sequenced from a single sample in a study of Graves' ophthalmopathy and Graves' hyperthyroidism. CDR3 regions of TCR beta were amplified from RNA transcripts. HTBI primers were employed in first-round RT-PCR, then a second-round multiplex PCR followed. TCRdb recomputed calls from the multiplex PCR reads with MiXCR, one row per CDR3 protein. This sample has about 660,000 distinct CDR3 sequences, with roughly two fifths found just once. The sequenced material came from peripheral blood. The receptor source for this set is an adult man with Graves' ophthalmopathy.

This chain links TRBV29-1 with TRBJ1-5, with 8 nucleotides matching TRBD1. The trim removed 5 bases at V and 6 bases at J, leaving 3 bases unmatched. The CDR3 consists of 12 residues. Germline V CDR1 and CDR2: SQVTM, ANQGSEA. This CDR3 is CSVWTGFQPQHF. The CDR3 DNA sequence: TGCAGCGTTTGGACAGGGTTTCAGCCCCAGCATTTT.

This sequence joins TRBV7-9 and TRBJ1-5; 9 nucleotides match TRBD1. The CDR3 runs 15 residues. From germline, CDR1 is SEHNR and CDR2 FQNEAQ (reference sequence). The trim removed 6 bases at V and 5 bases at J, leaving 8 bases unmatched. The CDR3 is CASRTGDREDQPQHF. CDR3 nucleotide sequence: TGTGCCAGCAGAACAGGGGACAGGGAAGATCAGCCCCAGCATTTT.

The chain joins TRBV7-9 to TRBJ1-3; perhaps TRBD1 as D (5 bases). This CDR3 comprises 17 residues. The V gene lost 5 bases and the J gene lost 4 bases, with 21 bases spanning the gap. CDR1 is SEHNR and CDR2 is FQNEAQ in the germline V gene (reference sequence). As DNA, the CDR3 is TGTGCCAGCAGCCCAACGGGATTTTGGGGCTCAGGAAACACCATATATTTT. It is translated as CASSPTGFWGSGNTIYF.

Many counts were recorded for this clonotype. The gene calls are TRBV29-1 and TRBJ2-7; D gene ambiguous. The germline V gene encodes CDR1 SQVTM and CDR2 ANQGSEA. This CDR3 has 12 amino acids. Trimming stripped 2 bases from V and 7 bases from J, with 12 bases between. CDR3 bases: TGCAGCGTTGAATTTCGGCAGGCAGAGCAGTACTTC. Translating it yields CSVEFRQAEQYF.

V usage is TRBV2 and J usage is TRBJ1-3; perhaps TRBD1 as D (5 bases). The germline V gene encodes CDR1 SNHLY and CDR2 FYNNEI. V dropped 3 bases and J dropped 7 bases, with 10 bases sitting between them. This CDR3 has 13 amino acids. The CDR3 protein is CASSDAGGNTIYF. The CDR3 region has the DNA TGTGCCAGCAGTGACGCCGGGGGGAACACCATATATTTT.

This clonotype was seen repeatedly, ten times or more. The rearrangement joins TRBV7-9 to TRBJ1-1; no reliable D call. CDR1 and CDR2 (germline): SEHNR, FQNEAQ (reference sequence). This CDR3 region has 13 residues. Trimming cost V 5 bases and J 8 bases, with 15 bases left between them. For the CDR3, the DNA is TGTGCCAGCAGCCCCGCCACAAGGGAGGAAGCTTTCTTT. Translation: CASSPATREEAFF.

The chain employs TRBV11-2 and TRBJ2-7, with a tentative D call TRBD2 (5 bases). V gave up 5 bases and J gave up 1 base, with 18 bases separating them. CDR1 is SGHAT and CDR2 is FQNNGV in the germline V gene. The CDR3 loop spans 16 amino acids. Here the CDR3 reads CASSPRGPGGSYEQYF. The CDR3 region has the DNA TGTGCCAGCAGCCCCAGAGGGCCGGGCGGTTCCTACGAGCAGTACTTC.

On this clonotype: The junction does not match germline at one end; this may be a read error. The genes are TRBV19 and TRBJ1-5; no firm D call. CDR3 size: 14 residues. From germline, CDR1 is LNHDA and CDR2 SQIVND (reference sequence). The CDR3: CTSSLAVSNQPQHF. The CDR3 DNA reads TGTACCAGTAGTCTAGCCGTTAGCAATCAGCCCCAGCATTTT.

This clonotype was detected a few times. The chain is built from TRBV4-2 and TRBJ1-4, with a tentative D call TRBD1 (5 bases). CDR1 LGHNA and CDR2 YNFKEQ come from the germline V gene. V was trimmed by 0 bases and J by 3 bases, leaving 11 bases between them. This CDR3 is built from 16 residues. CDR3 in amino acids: CASSQDYSQANEKLFF. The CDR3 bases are TGTGCCAGCAGCCAAGATTACTCACAGGCTAATGAAAAACTGTTTTTT.

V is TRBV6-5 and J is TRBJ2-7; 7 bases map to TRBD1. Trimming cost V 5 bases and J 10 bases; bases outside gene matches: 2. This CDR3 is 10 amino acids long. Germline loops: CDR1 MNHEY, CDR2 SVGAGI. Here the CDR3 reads CASSEGGQYF. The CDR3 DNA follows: TGTGCCAGCAGTGAAGGGGGCCAGTACTTC.

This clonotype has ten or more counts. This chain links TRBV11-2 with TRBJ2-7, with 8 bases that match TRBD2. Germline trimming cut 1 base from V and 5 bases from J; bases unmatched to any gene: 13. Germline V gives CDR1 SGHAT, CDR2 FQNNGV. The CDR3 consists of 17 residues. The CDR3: CASSLVVVLAGRNEQYF. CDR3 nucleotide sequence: TGTGCCAGCAGCTTAGTCGTGGTGTTAGCGGGGAGAAACGAGCAGTACTTC.

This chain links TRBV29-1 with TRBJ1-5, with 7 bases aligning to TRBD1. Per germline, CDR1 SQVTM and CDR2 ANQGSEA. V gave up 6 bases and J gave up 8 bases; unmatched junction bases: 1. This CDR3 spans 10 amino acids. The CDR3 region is CSVDREPQHF. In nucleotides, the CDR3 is TGCAGCGTAGACAGGGAGCCCCAGCATTTT.

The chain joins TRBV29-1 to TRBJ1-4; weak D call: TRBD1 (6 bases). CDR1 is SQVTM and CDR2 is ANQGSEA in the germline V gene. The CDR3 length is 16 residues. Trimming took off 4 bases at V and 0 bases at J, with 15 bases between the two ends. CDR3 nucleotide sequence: TGCAGCGTTGCGGAGAGGGGGGCAGCAACTAATGAAAAACTGTTTTTT. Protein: CSVAERGAATNEKLFF.

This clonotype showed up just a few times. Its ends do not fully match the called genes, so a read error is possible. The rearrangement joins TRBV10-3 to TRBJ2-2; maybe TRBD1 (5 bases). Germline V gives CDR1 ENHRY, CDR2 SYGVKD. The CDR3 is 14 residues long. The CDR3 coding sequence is TGTGCCAGCAGTTACTACGCAGGGACCGGGGAGCTGTTTTTT. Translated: CASSYYAGTGELFF.

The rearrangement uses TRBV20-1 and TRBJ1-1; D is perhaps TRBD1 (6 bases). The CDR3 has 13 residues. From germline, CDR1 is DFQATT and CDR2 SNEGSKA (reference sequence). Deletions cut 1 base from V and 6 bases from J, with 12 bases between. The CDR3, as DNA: TGCAGTGCTAGAGTTGGGGGCTTGCCTGAAGCTTTCTTT. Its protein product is CSARVGGLPEAFF.

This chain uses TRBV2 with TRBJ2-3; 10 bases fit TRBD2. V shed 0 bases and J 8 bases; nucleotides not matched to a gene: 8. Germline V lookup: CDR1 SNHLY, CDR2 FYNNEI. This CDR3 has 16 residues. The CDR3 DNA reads TGTGCCAGCAGTGAAGCTCAGCGGGAGGGTCCTCGTACGCAGTATTTT. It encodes CASSEAQREGPRTQYF.

The CDR3 bases are TGTGCCATCCAGGGGACCAATCAGCCCCAGCATTTT. It yields the protein CAIQGTNQPQHF. This chain joins TRBV10-3 and TRBJ1-5; D possibly corresponds to TRBD1 (6 bases). The CDR3 runs to 12 residues. The germline gives CDR1 ENHRY, CDR2 SYGVKD. Trimming took 8 bases from V and 3 from J, leaving 8 bases between them.

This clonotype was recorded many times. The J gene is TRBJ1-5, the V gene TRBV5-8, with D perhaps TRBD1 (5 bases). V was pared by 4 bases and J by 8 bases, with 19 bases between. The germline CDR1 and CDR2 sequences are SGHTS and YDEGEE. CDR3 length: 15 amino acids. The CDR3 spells CASSPTSGTREPQHF. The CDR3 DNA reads TGTGCCAGCAGCCCGACCTCAGGGACGAGGGAGCCCCAGCATTTT. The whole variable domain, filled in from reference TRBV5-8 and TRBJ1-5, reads EAGVTQSPTHLIKTRGQQATLRCSPISGHTSVYWYQQALGLGLQFLLWYDEGEERNRGNFPPRFSGRQFPNYSSELNVNALELEDSALYLCASSPTSGTREPQHFGDGTRLSIL.

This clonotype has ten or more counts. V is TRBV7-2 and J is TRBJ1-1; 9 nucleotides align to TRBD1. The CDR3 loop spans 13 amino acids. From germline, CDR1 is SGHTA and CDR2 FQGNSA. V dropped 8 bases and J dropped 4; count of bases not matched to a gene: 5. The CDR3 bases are TGTGCCAGCGGTTTGACAGGGGGCACTGAAGCTTTCTTT. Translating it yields CASGLTGGTEAFF.

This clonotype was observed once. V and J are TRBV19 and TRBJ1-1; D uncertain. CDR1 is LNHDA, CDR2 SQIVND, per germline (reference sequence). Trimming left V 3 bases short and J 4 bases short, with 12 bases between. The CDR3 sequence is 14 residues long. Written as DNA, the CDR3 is TGTGCCAGTAGTATCATGCTCACGGGCACTGAAGCTTTCTTT. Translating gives CASSIMLTGTEAFF.

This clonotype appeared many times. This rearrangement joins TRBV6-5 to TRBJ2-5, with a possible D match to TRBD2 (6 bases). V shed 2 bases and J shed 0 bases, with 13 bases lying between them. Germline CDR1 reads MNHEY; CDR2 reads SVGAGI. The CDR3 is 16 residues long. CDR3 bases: TGTGCCAGCAGTTACCTACGGGCTAGCGACCAAGAGACCCAGTACTTC. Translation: CASSYLRASDQETQYF.